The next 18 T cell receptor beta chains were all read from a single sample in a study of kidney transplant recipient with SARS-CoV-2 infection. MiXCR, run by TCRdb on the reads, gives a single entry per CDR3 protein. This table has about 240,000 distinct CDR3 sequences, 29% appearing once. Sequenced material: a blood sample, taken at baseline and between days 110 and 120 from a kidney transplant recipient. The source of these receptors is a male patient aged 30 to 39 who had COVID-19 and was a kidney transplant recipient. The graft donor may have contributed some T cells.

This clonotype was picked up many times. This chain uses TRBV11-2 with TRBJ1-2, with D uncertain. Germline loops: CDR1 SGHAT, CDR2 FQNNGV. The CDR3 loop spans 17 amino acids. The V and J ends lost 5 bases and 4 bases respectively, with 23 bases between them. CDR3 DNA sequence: TGTGCCAGCAGCGTACTGAGAACAAGCAGAAAGACCTATGGCTACACCTTC. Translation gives CASSVLRTSRKTYGYTF.

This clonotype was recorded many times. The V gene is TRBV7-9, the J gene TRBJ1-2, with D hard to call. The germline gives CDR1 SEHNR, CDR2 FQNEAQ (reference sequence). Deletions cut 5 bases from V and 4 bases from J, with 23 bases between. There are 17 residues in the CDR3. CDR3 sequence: CASSGFEYHGKTYGYTF. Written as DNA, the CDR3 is TGTGCCAGCAGCGGCTTTGAATACCATGGAAAGACCTATGGCTACACCTTC. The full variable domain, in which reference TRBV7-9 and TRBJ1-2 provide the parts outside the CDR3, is DTGVSQNPRHKITKRGQNVTFRCDPISEHNRLYWYRQTLGQGPEFLTYFQNEAQLEKSRLLSDRFSAERPKGSFSTLEIQRTEQGDSAMYLCASSGFEYHGKTYGYTFGSGTRLTVV.

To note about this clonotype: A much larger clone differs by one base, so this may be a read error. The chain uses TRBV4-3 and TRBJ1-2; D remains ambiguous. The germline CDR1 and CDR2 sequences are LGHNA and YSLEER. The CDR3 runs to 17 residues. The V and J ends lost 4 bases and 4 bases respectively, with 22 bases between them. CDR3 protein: CASSPHRGRRKTYGYTF. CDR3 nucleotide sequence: TGCGCCAGCAGCCCACACCGAGGACGTCGAAAGACCTATGGCTACACCTTC.

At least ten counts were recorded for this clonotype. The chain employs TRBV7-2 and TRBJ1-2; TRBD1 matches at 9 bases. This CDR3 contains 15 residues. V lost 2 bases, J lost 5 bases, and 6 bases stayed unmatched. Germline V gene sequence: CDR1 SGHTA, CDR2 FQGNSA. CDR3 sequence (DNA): TGTGCCAGCAGCTTATGGGACAGGGAAGATTATGGCTACACCTTC. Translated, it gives CASSLWDREDYGYTF. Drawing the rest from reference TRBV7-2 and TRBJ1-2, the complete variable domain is GAGVSQSPSNKVTEKGKDVELRCDPISGHTALYWYRQSLGQGLEFLIYFQGNSAPDKSGLPSDRFSAERTGGSVSTLTIQRTQQEDSAVYLCASSLWDREDYGYTFGSGTRLTVV.

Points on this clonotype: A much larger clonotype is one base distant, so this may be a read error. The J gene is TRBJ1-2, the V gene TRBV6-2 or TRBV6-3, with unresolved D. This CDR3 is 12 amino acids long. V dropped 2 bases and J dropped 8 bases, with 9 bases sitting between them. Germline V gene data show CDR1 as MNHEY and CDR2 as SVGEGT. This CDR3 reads CASSYSSKGYTF. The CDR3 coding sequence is TGTGCCAGCAGTTACAGTTCGAAGGGCTACACCTTC.

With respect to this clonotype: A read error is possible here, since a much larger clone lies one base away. The CDR3 protein is CASSRTYAGYEQYF. In DNA form, the CDR3 reads TGTGCCAGTAGTAGGACATATGCCGGCTACGAGCAGTACTTC. The chain recombines TRBV19 with TRBJ2-7; TRBD1 is a possible D gene (5 bases). There are 14 residues in the CDR3. The V end was cut by 4 bases, the J end by 3 bases, with 13 bases between. Germline V gene lookup returns CDR1 LNHDA and CDR2 SQIVND (reference sequence).

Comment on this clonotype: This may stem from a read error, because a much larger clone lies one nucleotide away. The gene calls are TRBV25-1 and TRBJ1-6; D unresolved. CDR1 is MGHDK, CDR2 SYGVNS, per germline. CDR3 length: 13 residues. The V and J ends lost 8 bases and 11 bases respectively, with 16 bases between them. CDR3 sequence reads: CASGGTQYAPLHF. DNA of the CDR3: TGTGCCAGCGGTGGCACCCAATATGCACCCCTCCACTTT.

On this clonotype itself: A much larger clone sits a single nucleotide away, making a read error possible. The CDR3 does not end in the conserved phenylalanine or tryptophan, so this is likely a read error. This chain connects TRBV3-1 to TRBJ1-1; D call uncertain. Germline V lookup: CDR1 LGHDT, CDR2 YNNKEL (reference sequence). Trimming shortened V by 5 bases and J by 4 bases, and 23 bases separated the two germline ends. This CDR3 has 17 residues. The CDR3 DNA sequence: TGTGCCAGCAGCTCGGTACATCCCATTTCAATTCGCACTGAAGCTTTCATT. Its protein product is CASSSVHPISIRTEAFI.

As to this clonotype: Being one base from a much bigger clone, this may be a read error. CDR3 coding DNA: TGTGCCAGCAGCGTTGACATCACCCTTCGAAAGACCTATAGCTACACCTTC. This gives the protein CASSVDITLRKTYSYTF. V and J are TRBV3-1 and TRBJ1-2; D gene ambiguous. The CDR3 consists of 17 residues. Per germline, CDR1 LGHDT and CDR2 YNNKEL (reference sequence). Together with reference TRBV3-1 and TRBJ1-2, the CDR3 gives the full variable domain: DTAVSQTPKYLVTQMGNDKSIKCEQNLGHDTMYWYKQDSKKFLKIMFSYNNKELIINETVPNRFSPKSPDKAHLNLHINSLELGDSAVYFCASSVDITLRKTYSYTFGSGTRLTVV.

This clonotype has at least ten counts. CDR3 DNA sequence: TGTGCCAGTAGTATAGGGCACGGCATGAACACTGAAGCTTTCTTT. Protein sequence: CASSIGHGMNTEAFF. The chain uses TRBV19 and TRBJ1-1; D is uncertain. The CDR3 runs to 15 residues. Germline V CDR1 and CDR2: LNHDA, SQIVND (reference sequence). Trimming stripped 1 base from V and 0 bases from J, with 9 bases between.

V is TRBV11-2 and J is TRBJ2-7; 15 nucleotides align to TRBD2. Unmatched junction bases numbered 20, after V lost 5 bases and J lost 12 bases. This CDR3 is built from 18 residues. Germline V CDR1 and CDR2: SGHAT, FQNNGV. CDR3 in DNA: TGTGCCAGCAGCGATCCGGGACTAGCGGGGGGCCGGGGAGAGACCCGGTACTTC. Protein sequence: CASSDPGLAGGRGETRYF.

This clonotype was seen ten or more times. In nucleotides, the CDR3 is TGCGCCATCCACCCCCCCGGGTTCTACGAGCAGTACTTC. Protein product: CAIHPPGFYEQYF. V gene TRBV10-1 combines with J gene TRBJ2-7; D is undetermined. CDR1 is WNHNN, CDR2 SYGVQD, per germline (reference sequence). This CDR3 contains 13 residues. Trimming took off 10 bases at V and 3 bases at J, with 16 bases between the two ends.

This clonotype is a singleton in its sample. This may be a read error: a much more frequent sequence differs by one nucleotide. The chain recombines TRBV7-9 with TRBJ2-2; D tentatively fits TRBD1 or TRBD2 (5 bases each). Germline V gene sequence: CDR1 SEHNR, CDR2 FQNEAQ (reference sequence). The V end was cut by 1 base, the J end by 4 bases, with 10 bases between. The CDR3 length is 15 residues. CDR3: CASSLVGRPTGELFF. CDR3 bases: TGTGCCAGCAGCTTAGTGGGACGGCCCACCGGGGAGCTGTTTTTT.

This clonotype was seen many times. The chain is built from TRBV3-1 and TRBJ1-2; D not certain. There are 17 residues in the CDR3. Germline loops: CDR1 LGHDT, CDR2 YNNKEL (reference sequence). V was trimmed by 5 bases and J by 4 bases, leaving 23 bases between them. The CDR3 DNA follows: TGTGCCAGCAGCGAGCGGTGCACCCTTCGAAAGACCTATGGCTACACCTTC. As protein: CASSERCTLRKTYGYTF.

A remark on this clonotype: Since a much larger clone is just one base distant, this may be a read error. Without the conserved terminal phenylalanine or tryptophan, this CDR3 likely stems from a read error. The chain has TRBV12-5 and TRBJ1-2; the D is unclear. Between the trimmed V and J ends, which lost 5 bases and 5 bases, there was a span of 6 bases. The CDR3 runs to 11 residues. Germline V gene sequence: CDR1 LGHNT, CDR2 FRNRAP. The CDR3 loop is CASGTGYGYTL. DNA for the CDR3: TGTGCTAGTGGTACGGGTTATGGCTACACCCTC.

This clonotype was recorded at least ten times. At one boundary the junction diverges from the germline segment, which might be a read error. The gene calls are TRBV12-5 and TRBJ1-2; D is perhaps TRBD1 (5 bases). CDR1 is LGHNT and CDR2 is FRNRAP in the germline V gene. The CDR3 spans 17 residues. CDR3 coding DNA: TGTACTAGTGGTCTGCGAGTTTTGCAGGGAAAGACCTATGGCTACACCTTC. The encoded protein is CTSGLRVLQGKTYGYTF.

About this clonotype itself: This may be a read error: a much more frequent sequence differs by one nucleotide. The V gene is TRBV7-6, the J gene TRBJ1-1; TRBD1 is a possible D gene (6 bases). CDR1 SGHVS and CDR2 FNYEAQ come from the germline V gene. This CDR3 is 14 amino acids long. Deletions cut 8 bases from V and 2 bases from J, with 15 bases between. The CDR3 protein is CASGQQGGNTEAFF. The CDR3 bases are TGTGCCAGCGGCCAACAGGGAGGAAACACTGAAGCTTTCTTT.

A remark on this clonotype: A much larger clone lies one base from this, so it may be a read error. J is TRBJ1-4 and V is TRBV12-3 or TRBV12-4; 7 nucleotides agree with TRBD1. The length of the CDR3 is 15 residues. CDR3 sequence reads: CASSRGQRTNEKPFF. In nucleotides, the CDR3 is TGTGCCAGCAGTCGGGGACAGAGAACTAATGAAAAACCGTTTTTT.